This TCR beta chain is drawn from a study of CD8 T cells in Susac syndrome. RNA, at about 0.5 to 1 ug, was reverse transcribed with random hexamers. The amplification used immunoSEQ multiplex PCR on TCR beta CDR3; it spanned 54 Vbeta and 13 Jbeta. In TCRdb, the immunoSEQ multiplex PCR reads were re-called with MiXCR into one record per CDR3 protein. The sample yields some 300,000 distinct CDR3 sequences, about 85% seen once. Only one count was recorded for this clonotype. Trimming removed 5 bases from V and 4 bases from J, with 8 bases in between. This CDR3 comprises 13 residues. Germline loops: CDR1 MNHEY, CDR2 SVGEGT.

This TCR derives from a human donor with multiple sclerosis. V is TRBV6-2 or TRBV6-3 and J is TRBJ2-2; D might be TRBD1 (5 bases). The material sequenced was CD8+ T cells from PBMCs. CDR3 bases: TGTGCCAGCAGTGAGACAGCCACCGGGGAGCTGTTTTTT. The encoded protein is CASSETATGELFF.